This TCR beta chain was profiled in a study of cytomegalovirus exposure and HLA in healthy donors. 60 Vbeta and 13 Jbeta primers were used in PCR. Method: immunoSEQ multiplex PCR; TCRdb's copy keeps in-frame clones and lacks some. The data hold about 190,000 clones, with over 70% observed a single time. J lost 2 bases, V lost 9 bases, and 10 bases had no gene match. Germline CDR1 reads SGHNT; CDR2 reads YYREEE (reference sequence). CDR3 length: 15 residues. The J gene is TRBJ2-3, the V gene TRBV5-4, with 9 bases identical to TRBD2. This TCR was sampled from a woman under 30 in good health and CMV-seropositive. What was sequenced was PBMCs. This CDR3 is CANLRGGALTDTQYF. The CDR3 region has the DNA TGTGCCAACCTTCGCGGGGGGGCCCTCACAGATACGCAGTATTTT. Looking up the rest from reference TRBV5-4 and TRBJ2-3 gives the full variable domain: ETGVTQSPTHLIKTRGQQVTLRCSSQSGHNTVSWYQQALGQGPQFIFQYYREEENGRGNFPPRFSGLQFPNYSSELNVNALELDDSALYLCANLRGGALTDTQYFGPGTRLTVL.